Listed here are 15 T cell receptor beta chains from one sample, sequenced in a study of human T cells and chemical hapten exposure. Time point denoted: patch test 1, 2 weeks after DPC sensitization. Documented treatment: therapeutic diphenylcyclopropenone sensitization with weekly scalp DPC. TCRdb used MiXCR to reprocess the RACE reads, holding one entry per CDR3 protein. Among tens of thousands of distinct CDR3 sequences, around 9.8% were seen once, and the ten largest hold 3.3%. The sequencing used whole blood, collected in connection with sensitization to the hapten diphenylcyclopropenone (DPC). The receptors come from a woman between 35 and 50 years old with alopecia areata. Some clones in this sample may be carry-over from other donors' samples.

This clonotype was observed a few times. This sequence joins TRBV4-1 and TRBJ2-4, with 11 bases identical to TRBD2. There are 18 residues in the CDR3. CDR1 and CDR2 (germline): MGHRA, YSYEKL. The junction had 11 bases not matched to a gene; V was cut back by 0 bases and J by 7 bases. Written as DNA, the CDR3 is TGCGCCAGCAGCCAAGATAGGTGGGCTAGCGGGGGGAGCAACATTCAGTACTTC. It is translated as CASSQDRWASGGSNIQYF.

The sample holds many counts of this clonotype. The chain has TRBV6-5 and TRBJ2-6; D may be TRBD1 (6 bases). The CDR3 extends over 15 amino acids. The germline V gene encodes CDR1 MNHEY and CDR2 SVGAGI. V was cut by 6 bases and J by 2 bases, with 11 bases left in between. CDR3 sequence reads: CASSLGAAGANVLTF. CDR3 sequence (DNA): TGTGCCAGCAGCCTGGGGGCTGCTGGGGCCAACGTCCTGACTTTC.

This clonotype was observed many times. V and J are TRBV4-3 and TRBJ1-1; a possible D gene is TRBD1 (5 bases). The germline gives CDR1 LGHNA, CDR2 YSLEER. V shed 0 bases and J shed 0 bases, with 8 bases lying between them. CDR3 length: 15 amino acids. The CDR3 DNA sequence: TGCGCCAGCAGCCAAGATCCAGGGATGAACACTGAAGCTTTCTTT. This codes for CASSQDPGMNTEAFF.

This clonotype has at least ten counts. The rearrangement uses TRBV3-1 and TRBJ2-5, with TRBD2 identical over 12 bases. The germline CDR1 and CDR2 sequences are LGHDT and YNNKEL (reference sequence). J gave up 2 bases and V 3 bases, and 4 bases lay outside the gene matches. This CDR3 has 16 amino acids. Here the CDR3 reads CASSHWTSGAQETQYF. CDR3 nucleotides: TGTGCCAGCAGCCATTGGACTAGCGGGGCACAAGAGACCCAGTACTTC.

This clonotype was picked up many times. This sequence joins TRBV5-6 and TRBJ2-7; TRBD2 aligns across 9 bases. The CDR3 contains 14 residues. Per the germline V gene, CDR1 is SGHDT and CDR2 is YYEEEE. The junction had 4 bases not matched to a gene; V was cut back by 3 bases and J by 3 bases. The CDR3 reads CASSSSGESYEQYF. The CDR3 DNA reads TGTGCCAGCAGCTCTAGCGGGGAGAGCTACGAGCAGTACTTC.

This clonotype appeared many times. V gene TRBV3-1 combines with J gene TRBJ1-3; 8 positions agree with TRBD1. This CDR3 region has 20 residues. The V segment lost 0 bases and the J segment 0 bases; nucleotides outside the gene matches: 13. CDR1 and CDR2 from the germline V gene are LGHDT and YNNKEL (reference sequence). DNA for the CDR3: TGTGCCAGCAGCCAAGATGTTGGCGGGGGACAGGCAACCTCTGGAAACACCATATATTTT. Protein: CASSQDVGGGQATSGNTIYF.

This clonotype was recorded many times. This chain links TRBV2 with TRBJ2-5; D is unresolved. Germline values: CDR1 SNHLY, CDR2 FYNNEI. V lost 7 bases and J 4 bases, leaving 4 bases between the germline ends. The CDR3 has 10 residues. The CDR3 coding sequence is TGTGCCAGCAACGGAGAGACCCAGTACTTC. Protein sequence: CASNGETQYF.

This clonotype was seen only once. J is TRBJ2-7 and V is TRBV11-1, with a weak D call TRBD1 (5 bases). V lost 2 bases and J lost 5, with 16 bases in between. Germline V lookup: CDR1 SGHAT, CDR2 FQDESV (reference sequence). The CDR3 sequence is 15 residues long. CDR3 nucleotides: TGTGCCAGCAGCTTAACAGACCGGTTCAGGGACGAGCAGTACTTC. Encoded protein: CASSLTDRFRDEQYF. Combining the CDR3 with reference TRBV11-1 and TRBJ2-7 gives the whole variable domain EAEVAQSPRYKITEKSQAVAFWCDPISGHATLYWYRQILGQGPELLVQFQDESVVDDSQLPKDRFSAERLKGVDSTLKIQPAELGDSAMYLCASSLTDRFRDEQYFGPGTRLTVT.

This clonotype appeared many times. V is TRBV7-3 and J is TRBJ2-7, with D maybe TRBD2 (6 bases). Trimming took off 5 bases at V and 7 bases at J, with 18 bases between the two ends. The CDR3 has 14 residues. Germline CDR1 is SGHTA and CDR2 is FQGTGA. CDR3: CASSESGTSGEQYF. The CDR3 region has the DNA TGTGCCAGCAGCGAATCCGGGACTTCTGGGGAGCAGTACTTC. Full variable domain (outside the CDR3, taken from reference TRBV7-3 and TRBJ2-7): GAGVSQTPSNKVTEKGKYVELRCDPISGHTALYWYRQSLGQGPEFLIYFQGTGAADDSGLPNDRFFAVRPEGSVSTLKIQRTERGDSAVYLCASSESGTSGEQYFGPGTRLTVT.

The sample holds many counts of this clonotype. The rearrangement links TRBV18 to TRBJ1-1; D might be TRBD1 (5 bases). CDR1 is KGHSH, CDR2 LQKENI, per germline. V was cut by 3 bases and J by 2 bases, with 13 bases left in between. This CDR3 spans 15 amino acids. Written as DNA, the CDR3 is TGTGCCAGCTCACCCGGGAGAGGGGCAAACACTGAAGCTTTCTTT. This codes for CASSPGRGANTEAFF.

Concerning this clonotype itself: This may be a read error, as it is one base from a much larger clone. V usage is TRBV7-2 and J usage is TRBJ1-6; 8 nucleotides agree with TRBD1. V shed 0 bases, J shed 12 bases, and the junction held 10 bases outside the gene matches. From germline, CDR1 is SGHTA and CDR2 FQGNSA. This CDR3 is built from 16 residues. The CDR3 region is CASSLAGSGGGLPLHF. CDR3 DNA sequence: TGTGCCAGCAGCTTAGCCGGATCAGGGGGCGGCTTACCCCTCCACTTT.

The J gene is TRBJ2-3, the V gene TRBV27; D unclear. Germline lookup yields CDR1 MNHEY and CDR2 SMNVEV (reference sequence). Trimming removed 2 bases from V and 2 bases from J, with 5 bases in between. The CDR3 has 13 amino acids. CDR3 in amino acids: CASSLQVTDTQYF. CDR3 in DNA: TGTGCCAGCAGTTTACAGGTCACAGATACGCAGTATTTT.

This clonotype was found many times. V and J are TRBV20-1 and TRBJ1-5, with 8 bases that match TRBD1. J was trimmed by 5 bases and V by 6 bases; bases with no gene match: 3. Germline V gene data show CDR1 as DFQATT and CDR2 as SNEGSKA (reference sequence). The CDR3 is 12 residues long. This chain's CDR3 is CSAYRGDQPQHF. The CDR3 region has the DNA TGCAGTGCATACAGGGGGGATCAGCCCCAGCATTTT.

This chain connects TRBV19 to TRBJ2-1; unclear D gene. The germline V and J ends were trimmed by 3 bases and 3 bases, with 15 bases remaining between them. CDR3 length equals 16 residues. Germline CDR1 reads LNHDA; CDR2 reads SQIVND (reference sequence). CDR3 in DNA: TGTGCCAGTAGTATGTATGCGGCTAGGGTCTACAATGAGCAGTTCTTC. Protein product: CASSMYAARVYNEQFF.

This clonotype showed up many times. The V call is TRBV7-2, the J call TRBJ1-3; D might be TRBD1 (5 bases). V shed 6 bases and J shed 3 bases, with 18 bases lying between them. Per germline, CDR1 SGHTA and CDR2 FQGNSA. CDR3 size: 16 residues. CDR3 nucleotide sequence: TGTGCCAGCAGGCTAGGGGCCGGGGACGGTGGAAACACCATATATTTT. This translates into CASRLGAGDGGNTIYF.